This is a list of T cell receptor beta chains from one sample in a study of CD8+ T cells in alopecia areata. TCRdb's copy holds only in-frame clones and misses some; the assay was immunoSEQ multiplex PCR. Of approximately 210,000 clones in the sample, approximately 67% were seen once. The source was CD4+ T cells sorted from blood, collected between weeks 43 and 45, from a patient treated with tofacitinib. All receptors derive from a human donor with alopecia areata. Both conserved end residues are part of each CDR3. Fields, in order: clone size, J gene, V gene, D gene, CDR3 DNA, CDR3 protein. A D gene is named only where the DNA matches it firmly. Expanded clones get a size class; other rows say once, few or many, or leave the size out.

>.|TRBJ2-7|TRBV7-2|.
TGTGCCAGCAGCTTAGAGACAGCCTACGAGCAGTACTTC
CASSLETAYEQYF
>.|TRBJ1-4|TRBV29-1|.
TGCAGCGCTCTGGCCGCAACTAATGAAAAACTGTTTTTT
CSALAATNEKLFF
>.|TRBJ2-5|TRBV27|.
TGTGCCAGCAGTTTGGTGGGACTCCAAGAGACCCAGTACTTC
CASSLVGLQETQYF
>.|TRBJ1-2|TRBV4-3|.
TGCGCCAGCAGCCAAGAACCCAGCCTCTATGGCTACACCTTC
CASSQEPSLYGYTF
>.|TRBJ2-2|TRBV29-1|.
TGCAGCGTCGCCCGACAGTACACCGGGGAGCTGTTTTTT
CSVARQYTGELFF
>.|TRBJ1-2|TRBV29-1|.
TGCAGCATCTATTCGGGTGGCGATGGCTACACCTTC
CSIYSGGDGYTF
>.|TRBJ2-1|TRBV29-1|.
TGCAGCGTTGCCCCCGGGACGCCGTACAATGAGCAGTTCTTC
CSVAPGTPYNEQFF
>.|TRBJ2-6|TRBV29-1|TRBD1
TGCAGCGTTGAAGGGACAGGGCCTACTGGGGCCAACGTCCTGACTTTC
CSVEGTGPTGANVLTF
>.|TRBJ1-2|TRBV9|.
TGTGCCAGCAGCGTAGGGGTCGCAGGGAACTATGGCTACACCTTC
CASSVGVAGNYGYTF
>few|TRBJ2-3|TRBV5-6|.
TGTGCCAGCAGCCGGGGGCTCCTTCGGGCAGATACGCAGTATTTT
CASSRGLLRADTQYF
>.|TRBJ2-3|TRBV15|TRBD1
TGTGCCACCAGCAGCCGGGACAGGGGTACAGATACGCAGTATTTT
CATSSRDRGTDTQYF
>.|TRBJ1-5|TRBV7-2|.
TGTGCCAGCAGCCTAGGCAGGGATCAGCCCCAGCATTTT
CASSLGRDQPQHF
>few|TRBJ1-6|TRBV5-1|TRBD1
TGCGCCAGCATGCCGGGACAGGGGAATTCACCCCTCCACTTT
CASMPGQGNSPLHF
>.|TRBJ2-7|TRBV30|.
TGTGCCTGGAGTGTAGGTACCAACTACGAGCAGTACTTC
CAWSVGTNYEQYF
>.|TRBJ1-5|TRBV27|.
TGTGCCAGCAGTGGGGCCTCGACACTCAATCAGCCCCAGCATTTT
CASSGASTLNQPQHF
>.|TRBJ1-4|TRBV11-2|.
TGTGCCAGCAGCGAGGCCTTAGCAGGGGAAAAACTGTTTTTT
CASSEALAGEKLFF
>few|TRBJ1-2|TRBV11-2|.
TGTGCCAGCGGATCCCTGGCGGGGATCTATGGCTACACCTTC
CASGSLAGIYGYTF
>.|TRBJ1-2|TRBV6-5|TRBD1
TGTGCCACCCGGGACAGGGGACGGGGGGTGTACACCTTC
CATRDRGRGVYTF
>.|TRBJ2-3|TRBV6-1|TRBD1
TGTGCCAGCAGTAAACAGGGGTCTAGCACAGATACGCAGTATTTT
CASSKQGSSTDTQYF
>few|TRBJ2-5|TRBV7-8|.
TGTGCCAGCAGCCGGGCGGGCCAGGGGCAAGAGACCCAGTACTTC
CASSRAGQGQETQYF
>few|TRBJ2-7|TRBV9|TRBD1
TGTGCCAGCAGCGTTGGGACAGAAACCTCCTACGAGCAGTACTTC
CASSVGTETSYEQYF
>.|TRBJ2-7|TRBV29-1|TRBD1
TGCAGCGTTGAAGGTGCGTCGACAGGGGGCCTCTACGAGCAGTACTTC
CSVEGASTGGLYEQYF
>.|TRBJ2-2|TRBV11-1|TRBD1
TGTGCCAGCAGCGCAGACAGGGCCGGGGAGCTGTTTTTT
CASSADRAGELFF
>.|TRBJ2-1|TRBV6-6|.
TGTGCCAGCAGTCCCACGGGCTACAATGAGCAGTTCTTC
CASSPTGYNEQFF
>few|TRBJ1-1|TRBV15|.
TGTGCCACCAGCAGAGGGCCGAACACTGAAGCTTTCTTT
CATSRGPNTEAFF
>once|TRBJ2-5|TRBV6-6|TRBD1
TGTGCCAGCAGTCCGGGACAGGCAATGGTGACCCAGTACTTC
CASSPGQAMVTQYF
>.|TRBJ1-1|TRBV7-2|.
TGTGCCAGCAGCTTAGCGATTACAGGGCGAGGGGATGAAGCTTTCTTT
CASSLAITGRGDEAFF
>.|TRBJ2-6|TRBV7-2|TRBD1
TGTGCCAGCAGCTTGCAGGGGACAGTCTCTGGGGCCAACGTCCTGACTTTC
CASSLQGTVSGANVLTF